The rows below give T cell receptor beta chains drawn from one sample of a study of blood T cell repertoires in COVID-19. The repertoire was sequenced with immunoSEQ multiplex PCR; TCRdb's copy has only in-frame clones and lacks some. The sample contains 120,000 or so clones, 55% to 70% of which appear only once. Sequences were obtained from peripheral blood. The receptors originated from a woman in her 70s with acute or convalescent COVID-19. Both conserved end residues are part of each CDR3. The D gene is left open where the match is weak. Clone size is shown for a subset of rows, as once, few, many or a class of expanded clone.

v_call	d_call	clone_size	j_call	cdr3_nt	cdr3_aa
TRBV25-1	.	.	TRBJ2-1	TGTGCCAGCAGTGAAGGAGACAGATACAATGAGCAGTTCTTC	CASSEGDRYNEQFF
TRBV6-6	.	few	TRBJ1-5	TGTGCCAGCAGTTACGGGGGGTTCCGAGGCAATCAGCCCCAGCATTTT	CASSYGGFRGNQPQHF
TRBV25-1	.	.	TRBJ2-2	TGTGCCAGCAGTGGACACCACACCGGGGAGCTGTTTTTT	CASSGHHTGELFF
TRBV29-1	.	once	TRBJ1-6	TGCAGCGTTGGAGCAACAGGAGCCTATAATTCACCCCTCCACTTT	CSVGATGAYNSPLHF
TRBV4-3	.	.	TRBJ2-4	TGCGCCAGCAGCCAAGATCCAAAAAACATTCAGTACTTC	CASSQDPKNIQYF
TRBV2	TRBD1	.	TRBJ1-2	TGTGCCAGCAACTGGGACAGGCATCAAAGCTTCTATGGCTACACCTTC	CASNWDRHQSFYGYTF
TRBV6-5	TRBD1	few	TRBJ2-5	TGTGCCAGCAGTTTGGGACAGGGAGAGACCCAGTACTTC	CASSLGQGETQYF
TRBV11-2	TRBD2	.	TRBJ2-4	TGTGCCAGCAGCTTAGATAGACTAGCTAGCCCGCTTATAGCCAAAAACATTCAGTACTTC	CASSLDRLASPLIAKNIQYF
TRBV6-1	TRBD2	medium-sized	TRBJ2-1	TGTGCCAGCAGTGAACTAGCGGGCGGCAATGAGCAGTTCTTC	CASSELAGGNEQFF
TRBV6-5	.	many	TRBJ1-1	TGTGCCAGCAGTACCCGGACTTTTTACACTGAAGCTTTCTTT	CASSTRTFYTEAFF
TRBV5-1	TRBD1	.	TRBJ2-7	TGCGTCAGTCACGGGACAGGGGTTACCTACGAGCAGTACTTC	CVSHGTGVTYEQYF
TRBV7-2	TRBD1	few	TRBJ1-1	TGTGCCAGCAGCTTGGACAGGGTGAACGCTGAAGCTTTCTTT	CASSLDRVNAEAFF
TRBV10-3	TRBD2	.	TRBJ2-3	TGTGCCATCAGTGAGTCGTATAGCGGGGGGGCAACAGATACGCAGTATTTT	CAISESYSGGATDTQYF
TRBV2	.	.	TRBJ2-1	TGTGCCAGCAGACCTGGCAGGGCAGATTTCAATGAGCAGTTCTTC	CASRPGRADFNEQFF
TRBV5-1	.	.	TRBJ2-3	TGCGCCAGCAGCTTGGTTTTTTCCGAGTCTAGCACAGATACGCAGTATTTT	CASSLVFSESSTDTQYF
TRBV12-5	.	.	TRBJ2-3	TGTGCTAGTGGAATCCCCATCTCTAGCACAAACCAGCCGGTTGCGCAGTATTTT	CASGIPISSTNQPVAQYF
TRBV6-1	.	.	TRBJ1-1	TGTGCCAGCAGTGACAATTCAGGGGTTTGGGCTGAAGCTTTCTTT	CASSDNSGVWAEAFF
TRBV7-9	TRBD1	.	TRBJ2-5	TGTGCCAGCAGCTTATCGGTCGGGACAGGGTCCGTGACCCAGTACTTC	CASSLSVGTGSVTQYF
TRBV28	.	.	TRBJ1-6	TGTGCCAGCAGGGGAGGACGGGGACTATATAATTCACCCCTCCACTTT	CASRGGRGLYNSPLHF
TRBV7-8	TRBD2	.	TRBJ2-5	TGTGCCAGCAGCAATTCGGGCCTGTGGGGGGGTAAGGAGACCCAGTACTTC	CASSNSGLWGGKETQYF
TRBV6-5	.	.	TRBJ1-4	TGTGCCAGCAATAGAGGAGGGACTAATGAAAAACTGTTTTTT	CASNRGGTNEKLFF
TRBV5-1	TRBD2	.	TRBJ2-3	TGCGCCAGCAGCTTAATAACGGGAGGAGTAACAGATACGCAGTATTTT	CASSLITGGVTDTQYF
TRBV30	TRBD2	once	TRBJ2-3	TGTGCCTGGAGTGTACTCGCTCCGGGACTAGCGGGAGTCACACCACGGGAAGATACGCAGTATTTT	CAWSVLAPGLAGVTPREDTQYF
TRBV7-2	TRBD2	.	TRBJ2-1	TGTGCCAGCAGCTTAGGAGGCAGCGGGGGGTCCTACAATGAGCAGTTCTTC	CASSLGGSGGSYNEQFF
TRBV5-4	.	.	TRBJ1-1	TGTGCCAGCAGCTTGGTAACGGGGAACACTGAAGCTTTCTTT	CASSLVTGNTEAFF
TRBV5-1	.	.	TRBJ2-5	TGCGCCAGCAGCTTCCTGGAGACCCAGTACTTC	CASSFLETQYF
TRBV9	TRBD2	.	TRBJ2-7	TGTGCCAGCAGTAAGAGGACTAGCGGGAGGTACGAGCAGTACTTC	CASSKRTSGRYEQYF
TRBV11-3	.	.	TRBJ2-1	TGTGCCAGCAGCTTAGGCCACCGGGATGAGCAGTTCTTC	CASSLGHRDEQFF